One TCR beta chain is described in this entry. This record comes from a study of blood T cell repertoires in COVID-19. The germline gives CDR1 SGHDN, CDR2 FVKESK. This CDR3 comprises 11 residues. V was pared by 2 bases and J by 9 bases, with 6 bases between. All enrollees were about 18 to 89 years old and from approximately 25 US areas. Participant-given clinical history determined each cohort assignment. Repertoires were generated with immunoSEQ multiplex PCR, while TCRdb's copy carries only in-frame clones and drops some. The data contain 350,000 to 450,000 clones, approximately 90% of them singletons.

V is TRBV14 and J is TRBJ2-3, with D unclear. This TCR was recovered from a man aged 25 to 40 who had recovered from COVID-19. The specimen sequenced was PBMCs or T cells enriched from blood (not recorded which). The CDR3 reads CASSQFKTQYF. In DNA, the CDR3 is TGTGCCAGCAGCCAATTTAAAACGCAGTATTTT.